The clone carrying this T cell receptor (beta chain) has a single count. Between the trimmed V and J ends, which lost 0 bases and 1 base, there was a span of 7 bases. CDR3 size: 14 residues. Germline V gene data show CDR1 as SGHRS and CDR2 as YFSETQ. The data derive from a study of blood T cell repertoires in COVID-19. About the research overall: Material from acute and convalescent COVID-19 was sourced from the United States, Italy and Spain.

Per the original data handling: Estimation of nucleated cell counts relied on the amplification of reference gene primers. Clones were read by immunoSEQ multiplex PCR, and TCRdb kept only the in-frame ones, dropping some. V, J and clone size derive from that table, while D and trimming were established from the DNA sequence. Among under 250,000 clones, around three quarters were seen once, and the ten largest hold less than 7%. This TCR derives from a woman in her sixties or seventies with acute or convalescent COVID-19. V is TRBV5-1 and J is TRBJ2-5; D gene uncertain. Sequenced: peripheral blood. The CDR3 loop reads CASSLGDIQETQYF. The DNA for the CDR3 is TGCGCCAGCAGCTTGGGAGACATCCAAGAGACCCAGTACTTC.